The 8 T cell receptor beta chains below come from one sample, sequenced in a study of identical twins' blood T cells. TCRdb re-called the 5' RACE reads through MiXCR, storing one row per CDR3 protein. The top ten clones hold about 6% of a sample with hundreds of thousands of distinct CDR3 sequences, over 25% of them seen once. The sequenced sample consisted of PBMCs. These receptors originate from a woman aged 18 to 55 in good health.

This clonotype was recorded a few times. The chain links TRBV9 to TRBJ2-1, with TRBD2 matching over 11 bases. CDR3 length: 16 residues. Looked up from germline, CDR1 is SGDLS and CDR2 is YYNGEE. With 1 base clipped from V and 3 bases from J, the junction kept 3 bases outside the gene matches. CDR3 in amino acids: CASSVSGLAGYNEQFF. For the CDR3, the DNA is TGTGCCAGCAGCGTATCTGGACTAGCGGGCTACAATGAGCAGTTCTTC. The complete variable domain, with remaining parts taken from reference TRBV9 and TRBJ2-1, reads DSGVTQTPKHLITATGQRVTLRCSPRSGDLSVYWYQQSLDQGLQFLIQYYNGEERAKGNILERFSAQQFPDLHSELNLSSLELGDSALYFCASSVSGLAGYNEQFFGPGTRLTVL.

This clonotype was observed a handful of times. The CDR3 spells CASTMSGPDTEAFF. CDR3 sequence (DNA): TGCGCCAGTACTATGTCGGGGCCGGACACTGAAGCTTTCTTT. The chain couples TRBV5-1 to TRBJ1-1, with D possibly being TRBD1 (5 bases). Germline V gene data show CDR1 as SGHRS and CDR2 as YFSETQ. Deletions cut 8 bases from V and 3 bases from J, with 17 bases between. The CDR3 length is 14 residues.

The chain carries TRBV5-5 and TRBJ1-2, with D uncertain. The V and J ends lost 5 bases and 5 bases respectively, with 19 bases between them. The CDR3 runs 15 residues. CDR1 is SGHKS and CDR2 is YYEKEE in the germline V gene (reference sequence). CDR3 amino acids: CASRLSTSPVYGYTF. In nucleotides, the CDR3 is TGTGCCAGCAGATTGTCAACAAGCCCCGTATATGGCTACACCTTC.

A few counts support this clonotype. The J gene is TRBJ2-7, the V gene TRBV5-4; D remains unclear. Trimming cost V 1 base and J 5 bases, with 13 bases left between them. CDR1 is SGHNT, CDR2 YYREEE, per germline (reference sequence). This CDR3 is 14 amino acids long. CDR3 bases: TGTGCCAGCAGCTTGAGAATAGGCAGCGACGAGCAGTACTTC. It encodes CASSLRIGSDEQYF.

Details on this clonotype: A much larger clone sits a single nucleotide away, making a read error possible. This rearrangement joins TRBV19 to TRBJ2-3; D is unresolved. The CDR3 runs 13 residues. The germline V gene has CDR1 LNHDA and CDR2 SQIVND (reference sequence). CDR3 region: CTSSMGGTDTQYF. CDR3 bases: TGTACCAGTAGTATGGGTGGTACAGATACGCAGTATTTT.

In the case of this clonotype: A much larger clone sits a single nucleotide away, making a read error possible. The chain links TRBV11-3 to TRBJ2-1; TRBD2 matches at 7 bases. The CDR3 consists of 15 residues. CDR1 and CDR2 (germline): SGHNT, YENEEA. The CDR3 spells CASSLDWDGGTEKFF. The CDR3, as DNA: TGTGCCAGCAGCTTAGATTGGGACGGGGGGACTGAGAAGTTCTTC.

The gene calls are TRBV7-9 and TRBJ1-2; perhaps TRBD1 as D (5 bases). Trimming left V 5 bases short and J 7 bases short, with 14 bases between. Germline assignment: CDR1 SEHNR and CDR2 FQNEAQ (reference sequence). CDR3 size: 13 residues. The DNA of the CDR3 is TGTGCCAGCAGCCCGGGACCGGTCTCTGGCTACACCTTC. Protein: CASSPGPVSGYTF.

In its sample, this clonotype was seen a few times. The rearrangement uses TRBV5-1 and TRBJ1-2; maybe TRBD1 (5 bases). CDR1 SGHRS and CDR2 YFSETQ come from the germline V gene. Trimming removed 2 bases from V and 8 bases from J, with 13 bases in between. The CDR3 is 13 amino acids. The CDR3 reads CASSLGTAGGYTF. In nucleotides, the CDR3 is TGCGCCAGCAGCTTAGGGACGGCAGGGGGCTACACCTTC. Based on the CDR3 plus reference TRBV5-1 and TRBJ1-2, the full variable domain is KAGVTQTPRYLIKTRGQQVTLSCSPISGHRSVSWYQQTPGQGLQFLFEYFSETQRNKGNFPGRFSGRQFSNSRSEMNVSTLELGDSALYLCASSLGTAGGYTFGSGTRLTVV.